Listed here are 7 T cell receptor beta chains from one sample, sequenced in a study of blood T cells in healthy people across ages. Together with a sample-barcoded 5' primer, a J-beta primer mix was included in a second PCR lasting about 7 to 12 cycles. In TCRdb, the 5' RACE reads were re-called with MiXCR into one record per CDR3 protein. The sample contains over 700,000 distinct CDR3 sequences, 20% to 25% of which appear only once. The same specimen was also included in a second study, on T cells of mothers and their children.

The sequenced sample was blood. These receptors were obtained from a boy between 10 and 17 years old in good health.

The table lists this clonotype with a few counts. The CDR3, as DNA: TGCGCCAGCAAACTAGGCGGAGACGCCGGGGAGCTGTTTTTT. Its protein product is CASKLGGDAGELFF. The V call is TRBV4-1, the J call TRBJ2-2; tentative D call: TRBD2 (5 bases). CDR1 and CDR2 from the germline V gene are MGHRA and YSYEKL. The CDR3 has 14 residues. Trimming left V 7 bases short and J 6 bases short, with 15 bases between.

This clonotype has only a few counts. The chain has TRBV10-3 and TRBJ2-5; D uncertain. Germline CDR1 ENHRY, CDR2 SYGVKD. Trimming stripped 2 bases from V and 5 bases from J, with 6 bases between. The CDR3 sequence is 12 residues long. CDR3: CAISEDGETQYF. The CDR3 DNA reads as TGTGCCATCAGTGAGGACGGGGAGACCCAGTACTTC.

This clonotype was recorded a few times. V usage is TRBV7-2 and J usage is TRBJ1-6; D unresolved. Trimming pared 5 bases from V and 9 bases from J, leaving 11 bases between. CDR1 is SGHTA, CDR2 FQGNSA, per germline. The CDR3 has 13 amino acids. The CDR3 DNA reads TGTGCCAGCAGCCAATCTTTTGGTTCACCCCTCCACTTT. Encoded protein: CASSQSFGSPLHF.

The chain joins TRBV6-5 to TRBJ1-2, with no clear D. This CDR3 is 13 amino acids long. V shed 2 bases and J shed 4 bases, with 8 bases lying between them. Germline V CDR1 and CDR2: MNHEY, SVGAGI. Written as DNA, the CDR3 is TGTGCCAGCAGTTACACCCAAGGCTATGGCTACACCTTC. Translated, it gives CASSYTQGYGYTF.

The gene calls are TRBV12-3 or TRBV12-4 and TRBJ2-1, with a tentative D call TRBD1 (5 bases). The DNA end favors TRBJ2-5, so the J call may be wrong. CDR3 length: 15 amino acids. DNA for the CDR3: TGTGCCAGCAGCCCAACTCCAGGGATGCAAGAGACCCAGTACTTC. This codes for CASSPTPGMQETQYF.

This clonotype came up a few times. The chain joins TRBV7-2 to TRBJ1-6; 7 bases match TRBD1. CDR1 and CDR2 (germline): SGHTA, FQGNSA. V trimming: 5 bases; J trimming: 7 bases; junction bases outside the gene matches: 8. The CDR3 loop spans 15 amino acids. CDR3 sequence (DNA): TGTGCCAGCAGCCCGAACGGACAGGCAAATTCACCCCTCCACTTT. It translates to CASSPNGQANSPLHF.

The chain has TRBV5-1 and TRBJ2-2, with 10 bases matching TRBD2. Per the germline V gene, CDR1 is SGHRS and CDR2 is YFSETQ. This CDR3 has 17 amino acids. Trimming removed 4 bases from V and 2 bases from J; junction bases left unmatched: 8. The CDR3 DNA is TGCGCCAGCAGCCCGGAACTAGCGGGACGTAACACCGGGGAGCTGTTTTTT. As protein: CASSPELAGRNTGELFF.